What follows are 9 T cell receptor beta chains derived from one specimen sequenced in a study of cytomegalovirus exposure and HLA in healthy donors. PCR was performed using 60 Vbeta and 13 Jbeta primers. Assay: immunoSEQ multiplex PCR; the TCRdb copy retains only in-frame clones and omits some. The sample has some 190,000 clones; 81% are singletons. Sequenced sample: PBMCs. The source is a man between 35 and 55 years old in good health and CMV-seropositive.

V and J are TRBV6-5 and TRBJ2-5, with TRBD2 as a possible D gene (6 bases). With 6 bases removed from V and 5 bases from J, the gap between germline ends came to 10 bases. Germline V gene data show CDR1 as MNHEY and CDR2 as SVGAGI. CDR3 length equals 12 residues. Here the CDR3 reads CASSSLAETQYF. The CDR3 DNA reads as TGTGCCAGCAGCAGCCTAGCGGAGACCCAGTACTTC.

The gene calls are TRBV5-1 and TRBJ2-1; D is ambiguous. Germline V gives CDR1 SGHRS, CDR2 YFSETQ. The CDR3 sequence is 13 residues long. The germline V and J ends were trimmed by 6 bases and 9 bases, with 16 bases remaining between them. The CDR3 DNA reads as TGCGCCAGCACCCTGGAAAGAGGTAGTGAGCAGTTCTTC. This sequence encodes CASTLERGSEQFF. Variable domain in full (rest from reference TRBV5-1 and TRBJ2-1): KAGVTQTPRYLIKTRGQQVTLSCSPISGHRSVSWYQQTPGQGLQFLFEYFSETQRNKGNFPGRFSGRQFSNSRSEMNVSTLELGDSALYLCASTLERGSEQFFGPGTRLTVL.

The chain uses TRBV5-4 and TRBJ2-3, with 8 bases identical to TRBD2. Germline V gene sequence: CDR1 SGHNT, CDR2 YYREEE (reference sequence). The CDR3 length is 14 residues. Trimming took 6 bases from V and 2 from J; bases not matched to a gene: 5. CDR3 sequence reads: CASNWRGATDTQYF. The DNA for the CDR3 is TGTGCCAGCAATTGGCGGGGGGCCACAGATACGCAGTATTTT.

This clone was recorded only once. V is TRBV28 and J is TRBJ1-1; 9 bases are shared with TRBD1. The ends lost 6 bases at V and 4 bases at J; junction bases unmatched: 9. CDR1 and CDR2 from the germline V gene are MDHEN and SYDVKM. There are 15 residues in the CDR3. CDR3 in amino acids: CASRSRQGVGTEAFF. CDR3 coding DNA: TGTGCCAGCAGAAGCAGACAGGGGGTGGGCACTGAAGCTTTCTTT.

This chain uses TRBV7-8 with TRBJ2-7; 9 positions agree with TRBD1. With 1 base clipped from V and 4 bases from J, the junction kept 11 bases outside the gene matches. The CDR3 runs 17 residues. The germline V gene encodes CDR1 SGHVS and CDR2 FQNEAQ. CDR3: CASSLGWDGTGSYEQYF. Written as DNA, the CDR3 is TGTGCCAGCAGCTTAGGGTGGGACGGGACAGGGTCGTACGAGCAGTACTTC.

The CDR3 DNA follows: TGTGCCAGCAGTTCCAGGGACAGGGCCCCTGGGGGCTACACCTTC. It encodes CASSSRDRAPGGYTF. The chain carries TRBV6-5 and TRBJ1-2, with 9 bases lining up with TRBD1. Germline CDR1 and CDR2: MNHEY and SVGAGI. Trimming removed 4 bases from V and 8 bases from J; junction bases left unmatched: 11. This CDR3 spans 15 amino acids.

J is TRBJ2-7 and V is TRBV6-4, with 10 bases that match TRBD2. Germline-derived CDR1 and CDR2 are MRHNA and SNTAGT. This CDR3 is built from 16 residues. After removal of 2 bases from V and 3 bases from J, the junction contained 7 bases not matched to a gene. This CDR3 is CASSDPSGSLDYEQYF. The CDR3 DNA sequence: TGTGCCAGCAGTGACCCTAGCGGGAGCTTGGACTACGAGCAGTACTTC.

Worth noting for this clone: The sample carries other DNA sequences with the same CDR3. The chain is built from TRBV7-9 and TRBJ1-5, with unresolved D. From germline, CDR1 is SEHNR and CDR2 FQNEAQ (reference sequence). The CDR3 is made up of 15 amino acids. Trimming left V 1 base short and J 0 bases short, with 7 bases between. The CDR3 DNA reads TGTGCCAGCAGCTTAGGCGGGTATAGCAATCAGCCCCAGCATTTT. It is translated as CASSLGGYSNQPQHF.

The chain links TRBV4-1 to TRBJ2-7, with 8 positions matching TRBD1. Germline CDR1 and CDR2: MGHRA and YSYEKL. The CDR3 has 15 amino acids. V gave up 4 bases and J gave up 2 bases; unmatched junction bases: 7. The CDR3: CASSLTRTGTYEQYF. Written as DNA, the CDR3 is TGCGCCAGCAGCCTCACTAGGACAGGGACCTACGAGCAGTACTTC.